One and the same sample provided the 27 T cell receptor beta chains below, sequenced in a study of identical twins. TCRdb reprocessed the 5' RACE reads via MiXCR and lists one record per CDR3 protein. Of just over 500,000 distinct CDR3 sequences in the sample, less than 25% were seen once. In addition, the sample was reused for a study of T cells expressing NK-cell markers.

Sequences were obtained from CD4+ T cells sorted from blood. The receptors come from a woman between 18 and 29 years old in good health.

This chain uses TRBV20-1 with TRBJ2-7, with D unresolved. The CDR3 covers 12 residues. Trimming removed 3 bases at V and 2 bases at J, with 8 bases between. Per germline, CDR1 DFQATT and CDR2 SNEGSKA (reference sequence). The DNA for the CDR3 is TGCAGTGCTAGGGGCTTTACCTACGAGCAGTACTTC. Protein sequence: CSARGFTYEQYF.

J is TRBJ2-5 and V is TRBV6-1; tentatively, D is TRBD2 (5 bases). CDR1 and CDR2 (germline): MNHNS, SASEGT. This CDR3 has 15 residues. V lost 11 bases and J lost 0, with 19 bases in between. The CDR3 is CAAGVSTPYQETQYF. For the CDR3, the DNA is TGTGCCGCCGGGGTCTCGACCCCCTACCAAGAGACCCAGTACTTC.

In its sample, this clonotype was seen a few times. The J gene is TRBJ1-4, the V gene TRBV27; TRBD1 is a possible D gene (6 bases). In germline, CDR1 is MNHEY, CDR2 SMNVEV (reference sequence). V dropped 3 bases and J dropped 4 bases, with 9 bases sitting between them. The CDR3 spans 14 residues. CDR3 DNA sequence: TGTGCCAGCAGTTTCGACAGGCGTAATGAAAAACTGTTTTTT. This sequence encodes CASSFDRRNEKLFF. The entire variable domain, with the rest obtained from reference TRBV27 and TRBJ1-4, is as follows: EAQVTQNPRYLITVTGKKLTVTCSQNMNHEYMSWYRQDPGLGLRQIYYSMNVEVTDKGDVPEGYKVSRKEKRNFPLILESPSPNQTSLYFCASSFDRRNEKLFFGSGTQLSVL.

The chain has TRBV6-5 and TRBJ1-2; no firm D call. The CDR3 runs 12 residues. Germline CDR1 and CDR2: MNHEY and SVGAGI. Trimming took 4 bases from V and 8 from J, leaving 11 bases between them. DNA for the CDR3: TGTGCCAGCAGTTCGTTGGAGGGAGGCTACACCTTC. Amino acids: CASSSLEGGYTF.

The V gene is TRBV20-1, the J gene TRBJ1-1, with D maybe TRBD1 (6 bases). CDR3 length equals 13 residues. Trimming removed 3 bases at V and 5 bases at J, with 13 bases between. Germline loops: CDR1 DFQATT, CDR2 SNEGSKA (reference sequence). The CDR3 reads CSASQGSGTEAFF. Here the CDR3 DNA reads TGCAGTGCTAGTCAGGGGAGTGGGACTGAAGCTTTCTTT.

V usage is TRBV9 and J usage is TRBJ2-7, with TRBD1 matching over 8 bases. Per the germline V gene, CDR1 is SGDLS and CDR2 is YYNGEE. Unmatched junction bases numbered 4, after V lost 5 bases and J lost 3 bases. The CDR3 sequence is 13 residues long. The CDR3 loop reads CASSRTGLYEQYF. CDR3 coding DNA: TGTGCCAGCAGTAGGACAGGGCTCTACGAGCAGTACTTC.

The rearrangement links TRBV5-1 to TRBJ2-2, with 9 bases that match TRBD1. The CDR3 spans 17 residues. The V gene's germline CDR1 is SGHRS and CDR2 YFSETQ. Trimming took 2 bases from V and 4 from J; bases not matched to a gene: 9. CDR3 in DNA: TGCGCCAGCAGCTTACGTCCGGGACAGGGTTCCACCGGGGAGCTGTTTTTT. Its protein product is CASSLRPGQGSTGELFF.

The chain combines TRBV25-1 with TRBJ1-2, with no clear D. The CDR3 is 12 residues long. Deletions cut 3 bases from V and 7 bases from J, with 9 bases between. CDR1 is MGHDK, CDR2 SYGVNS, per germline. The CDR3 reads CASSEFRRGYTF. The CDR3 nucleotides are TGTGCCAGCAGTGAGTTCAGGCGTGGCTACACCTTC.

The CDR3 sequence: CASSQEGGRASYGYTF. CDR3 bases: TGTGCCAGCAGCCAAGAGGGGGGCAGGGCCTCCTATGGCTACACCTTC. V is TRBV3-1 and J is TRBJ1-2; weak D call: TRBD1 (6 bases). V lost 0 bases, J lost 4 bases, and 15 bases lay in between. Germline assignment: CDR1 LGHDT and CDR2 YNNKEL (reference sequence). The CDR3 runs to 16 residues.

The chain employs TRBV27 and TRBJ1-2, with 7 bases identical to TRBD1. The CDR3 is made up of 15 amino acids. Germline V gene lookup returns CDR1 MNHEY and CDR2 SMNVEV (reference sequence). J lost 7 bases, V lost 0 bases, and 8 bases had no gene match. The CDR3: CASSLSTRTGRGYTF. The CDR3 DNA is TGTGCCAGCAGTTTATCGACTAGGACAGGTCGTGGCTACACCTTC.

This rearrangement joins TRBV4-1 to TRBJ2-1; D is undetermined. CDR1 and CDR2 from the germline V gene are MGHRA and YSYEKL. V lost 0 bases to trimming and J lost 11 bases, with 8 bases between them. The CDR3 loop spans 12 amino acids. The CDR3 nucleotides are TGCGCCAGCAGCCAAGATCGGTATCAGCAGTTCTTC. Protein product: CASSQDRYQQFF.

Here the CDR3 DNA reads TGCAGTGCCCACCCGGGGGGGTTTGAGACCCAGTACTTC. Its translation is CSAHPGGFETQYF. The chain carries TRBV20-1 and TRBJ2-5, with 8 bases aligning to TRBD2. The CDR3 sequence is 13 residues long. The J segment lost 5 bases and the V segment lost 6 bases, leaving 8 bases of the junction unmatched. CDR1 is DFQATT, CDR2 SNEGSKA, per germline (reference sequence).

The CDR3 reads CSARSMGQGNTIYF. The CDR3 coding sequence is TGCAGTGCTAGAAGCATGGGACAGGGCAACACCATATATTTT. V gene TRBV20-1 combines with J gene TRBJ1-3, with 9 bases identical to TRBD1. The CDR3 contains 14 residues. The V gene end was trimmed by 2 bases and the J gene end by 7 bases; junction bases not matched to a gene: 6. Germline-derived CDR1 and CDR2 are DFQATT and SNEGSKA (reference sequence).

This clonotype showed up just once. The CDR3 region is CASSPSRGSPTLNTGELFF. The CDR3 DNA sequence: TGTGCCAGCAGCCCTTCAAGAGGCTCGCCGACCTTGAACACCGGGGAGCTGTTTTTT. This chain joins TRBV12-3 or TRBV12-4 and TRBJ2-2; the D is unclear. Trimming removed 6 bases at V and 1 base at J, with 24 bases between. The CDR3 totals 19 residues.

This clonotype was observed a few times. The chain links TRBV6-5 to TRBJ2-7, with 9 bases matching TRBD2. Losses at the gene ends were 2 bases for V and 2 bases for J; bases not matched to a gene: 4. Per germline, CDR1 MNHEY and CDR2 SVGAGI. This CDR3 contains 15 residues. As DNA, the CDR3 is TGTGCCAGCAGTTACAGGGCTAGCGGGACCTACGAGCAGTACTTC. This translates into CASSYRASGTYEQYF.

The chain uses TRBV2 and TRBJ2-1; 7 bases map to TRBD1. Germline CDR1 and CDR2: SNHLY and FYNNEI. Trimming removed 11 bases from V and 15 bases from J; junction bases left unmatched: 19. The CDR3 contains 13 residues. The CDR3 is CAGEDRVTDTRFF. CDR3 bases: TGTGCCGGTGAAGACAGGGTTACCGACACGCGGTTCTTC.

This chain uses TRBV30 with TRBJ2-7, with D perhaps matching TRBD1 or TRBD2 (6 bases each). The ends were cut back, 4 bases at V and 2 bases at J, with 12 bases in the middle. This CDR3 is built from 13 residues. Germline CDR1 is GTSNPN and CDR2 is SVGIG (reference sequence). CDR3 bases: TGTGCCTGGAACACGGGGGCCCCCTACGAGCAGTACTTC. It yields the protein CAWNTGAPYEQYF. The whole variable domain, filled in from reference TRBV30 and TRBJ2-7, reads SQTIHQWPATLVQPVGSPLSLECTVEGTSNPNLYWYRQAAGRGLQLLFYSVGIGQISSEVPQNLSASRPQDRQFILSSKKLLLSDSGFYLCAWNTGAPYEQYFGPGTRLTVT.

The chain links TRBV9 to TRBJ2-5; TRBD1 is a possible D gene (6 bases). CDR1 and CDR2 (germline): SGDLS, YYNGEE. This CDR3 contains 15 residues. V was cut by 0 bases and J by 7 bases, with 16 bases left in between. The CDR3 here is CASSVDSLGGGTQYF. Here the CDR3 DNA reads TGTGCCAGCAGCGTAGATAGCCTTGGGGGCGGGACCCAGTACTTC.

This sequence joins TRBV5-1 and TRBJ1-2, with 10 bases lining up with TRBD1. Germline-derived CDR1 and CDR2 are SGHRS and YFSETQ. The CDR3 contains 13 residues. The ends lost 5 bases at V and 10 bases at J; junction bases unmatched: 8. The CDR3 bases are TGCGCCAGCAGGGAAGGGACAGGGGAAAACTACACCTTC. Its protein product is CASREGTGENYTF.

This chain joins TRBV14 and TRBJ2-1, with D possibly being TRBD2 (6 bases). V lost 1 base, J lost 1 base, and 14 bases lay in between. The CDR3 length is 17 residues. Germline loops: CDR1 SGHDN, CDR2 FVKESK. CDR3 DNA: TGTGCCAGCAGCCAAGTGTGGGACTTCCAATCCTACAATGAGCAGTTCTTC. Translation: CASSQVWDFQSYNEQFF. Drawing the rest from reference TRBV14 and TRBJ2-1, the complete variable domain is EAGVTQFPSHSVIEKGQTVTLRCDPISGHDNLYWYRRVMGKEIKFLLHFVKESKQDESGMPNNRFLAERTGGTYSTLKVQPAELEDSGVYFCASSQVWDFQSYNEQFFGPGTRLTVL.

The rearrangement uses TRBV20-1 and TRBJ2-3, with 9 bases aligning to TRBD2. The ends lost 5 bases at V and 1 base at J; junction bases unmatched: 4. Germline V gives CDR1 DFQATT, CDR2 SNEGSKA (reference sequence). The CDR3 runs 14 residues. CDR3 in DNA: TGCAGTGCTGATAGGACTAGCGGCACAGATACGCAGTATTTT. The encoded protein is CSADRTSGTDTQYF.

This chain links TRBV4-3 with TRBJ1-1; perhaps TRBD1 as D (6 bases). The germline V gene has CDR1 LGHNA and CDR2 YSLEER. The CDR3 extends over 16 amino acids. V was pared by 0 bases and J by 0 bases, with 11 bases between. The CDR3 spells CASSQDYTGMNTEAFF. The CDR3 nucleotides read TGCGCCAGCAGCCAAGATTATACAGGGATGAACACTGAAGCTTTCTTT.

This clonotype was found a few times. The chain has TRBV5-1 and TRBJ2-5; D is undetermined. The germline gives CDR1 SGHRS, CDR2 YFSETQ. There are 14 residues in the CDR3. Trimming cost V 5 bases and J 1 base, with 12 bases left between them. The CDR3 spells CASRVDAVQETQYF. Written as DNA, the CDR3 is TGCGCCAGCAGGGTAGATGCTGTCCAAGAGACCCAGTACTTC.

There are a few counts of this clonotype. The gene calls are TRBV10-1 and TRBJ1-1, with no clear D. Germline V gene data show CDR1 as WNHNN and CDR2 as SYGVQD (reference sequence). The CDR3 covers 14 residues. Trimming pared 2 bases from V and 7 bases from J, leaving 14 bases between. CDR3: CASSESWSQGEAFF. CDR3 bases: TGCGCCAGCAGTGAGAGTTGGAGTCAAGGTGAAGCTTTCTTT.

The sample holds a few counts of this clonotype. In nucleotides, the CDR3 is TGTGCCTGGAGTCTGGAACTAGGAGTAAGTGAGACCCAGTACTTC. It yields the protein CAWSLELGVSETQYF. The rearrangement uses TRBV30 and TRBJ2-5; a weak D match, TRBD2 (5 bases). CDR3 length equals 15 residues. V was shortened by 2 bases and J by 5 bases, with 18 bases between the two germline ends. CDR1 and CDR2 from the germline V gene are GTSNPN and SVGIG (reference sequence). Using reference TRBV30 and TRBJ2-5 for the parts outside the CDR3, the full variable domain is SQTIHQWPATLVQPVGSPLSLECTVEGTSNPNLYWYRQAAGRGLQLLFYSVGIGQISSEVPQNLSASRPQDRQFILSSKKLLLSDSGFYLCAWSLELGVSETQYFGPGTRLLVL.

The chain is built from TRBV14 and TRBJ2-3, with D maybe TRBD2 (6 bases). Per the germline V gene, CDR1 is SGHDN and CDR2 is FVKESK. This CDR3 contains 12 residues. V was cut by 5 bases and J by 8 bases, with 11 bases left in between. The CDR3 bases are TGTGCCAGCAGCACCCGGGACTTTACGCAGTATTTT. It yields the protein CASSTRDFTQYF.

V is TRBV2 and J is TRBJ2-7; TRBD2 matches 8 bases. The V gene's germline CDR1 is SNHLY and CDR2 FYNNEI. The CDR3 runs to 15 residues. The junction had 8 bases not matched to a gene; V was cut back by 4 bases and J by 3 bases. CDR3 nucleotide sequence: TGTGCCAGCAGTGTGTTTCGGCGGGGGGACTACGAGCAGTACTTC. It specifies CASSVFRRGDYEQYF.